This TCR beta chain was captured in a study of blood T cell repertoires in COVID-19. CDR1 MNHNY and CDR2 SVGAGI come from the germline V gene (reference sequence). V dropped 2 bases and J dropped 16; count of bases not matched to a gene: 10. This CDR3 is built from 13 residues. Repertoires were generated with immunoSEQ multiplex PCR, while TCRdb's copy carries only in-frame clones and drops some. The table lists under 300,000 clones, roughly four fifths of them singletons. J is TRBJ2-1 and V is TRBV6-6, with 8 bases lining up with TRBD2. This receptor was identified in a man aged 50-60 years who had recovered from COVID-19. The sequenced sample was PBMCs or T cells enriched from blood (not recorded which). The CDR3 loop is CASSYGSRGGDFF. CDR3 coding DNA: TGTGCCAGCAGTTACGGCTCCCGGGGGGGCGATTTCTTC.